The clone carrying this T cell receptor beta chain was seen a few times. The sample is drawn from a study of T-cell memory formation after mild COVID-19. MiXCR, run by TCRdb on the 5' RACE reads, gives a single entry per CDR3 protein. The sample gives 150,000 or so distinct CDR3 sequences, more than 12% of which show up once; 13% to 15% is in the top ten. Sequenced input: PBMCs or a T cell subset sorted from them (not recorded which). This receptor was taken from an adult woman who had mild COVID-19 (a few samples of this study predate the infection). Cell type and time point are not known.

CDR3 in amino acids: CSALDSYEQYF. Written as DNA, the CDR3 is TGCAGCGCCCTGGACTCCTACGAGCAGTACTTC. The V and J genes are TRBV29-1 and TRBJ2-7; D is unresolved. CDR1 and CDR2 (germline): SQVTM, ANQGSEA. This CDR3 is 11 amino acids long. The V gene lost 7 bases and the J gene lost 0 bases, with 7 bases spanning the gap.